The rows below give T cell receptor beta chains drawn from one sample of a study of T cells in tuberculosis. The assay was immunoSEQ multiplex PCR, and TCRdb's table has in-frame clones only and misses some. In the table there are 20,000 to 25,000 clones, about 95% of which are singletons. Material: PBMCs. The origin of the receptors is a donor aged 5-35 years with latent tuberculosis or without tuberculosis infection. Each CDR3 is given with its conserved first and last residue. The D gene is left open where the match is weak. The listing skips clone size in some rows; elsewhere it reads once, few, many or a size class.

clone_size	d_call	v_call	j_call	cdr3_aa	cdr3_nt
once	TRBD2	TRBV28	TRBJ2-1	CASSSDRVLVAGVYNEQFF	TGTGCCAGCAGTTCCGACAGGGTGTTAGTAGCGGGGGTTTACAATGAGCAGTTCTTC
once	-	TRBV5-6	TRBJ2-7	CASSQPGNPLGEQYF	TGTGCCAGCAGCCAACCGGGAAACCCGCTGGGCGAGCAGTACTTC
-	-	TRBV19	TRBJ1-5	CASSINRESNQPQHF	TGTGCCAGTAGTATAAACAGGGAAAGCAATCAGCCCCAGCATTTT
-	-	TRBV5-6	TRBJ2-5	CASSWPRTAQETQYF	TGTGCCAGCAGCTGGCCCCGGACAGCCCAAGAGACCCAGTACTTC
-	-	TRBV21-1	TRBJ2-5	CATKGGGDQETQYF	TGTGCCACCAAAGGAGGGGGGGACCAAGAGACCCAGTACTTC
-	TRBD2	TRBV9	TRBJ2-5	CASSLSSGGPPRETQYF	TGTGCCAGCAGCCTCTCTAGCGGGGGGCCCCCTCGGGAGACCCAGTACTTC
-	TRBD1	TRBV12-5	TRBJ1-2	CASGPDRVGYGYTF	TGTGCTAGTGGGCCTGACAGGGTAGGATATGGCTACACCTTC
-	-	TRBV28	TRBJ2-4	CASSFDRQNIQYF	TGTGCCAGCAGTTTCGACAGGCAAAACATTCAGTACTTC
-	-	TRBV27	TRBJ1-5	CASKGRGSGQPQHF	TGTGCCAGCAAGGGTCGGGGGTCTGGTCAGCCCCAGCATTTT
-	TRBD1	TRBV6-1	TRBJ1-6	CASSEAGGADSPLHF	TGTGCCAGCAGTGAAGCAGGGGGCGCAGATTCACCCCTCCACTTT
-	TRBD1	TRBV27	TRBJ1-1	CASSSGTGDLTEAFF	TGTGCCAGCAGTTCCGGGACAGGGGACCTCACTGAAGCTTTCTTT
-	TRBD2	TRBV9	TRBJ2-1	CASSVAGLAGAPHNNEQFF	TGTGCCAGCAGCGTAGCGGGACTAGCGGGGGCTCCCCACAACAATGAGCAGTTCTTC
-	-	TRBV27	TRBJ2-1	CASSLRGPSHEQFF	TGTGCCAGCAGTTTAAGGGGCCCCAGCCATGAGCAGTTCTTC
-	TRBD2	TRBV30	TRBJ2-5	CAWRFSSGGLETQYF	TGTGCCTGGAGGTTTAGTAGCGGGGGACTAGAGACCCAGTACTTC
-	-	TRBV4-1	TRBJ1-2	CASSPRGEIGYTF	TGCGCCAGCAGCCCCCGAGGAGAAATTGGCTACACCTTC
-	-	TRBV5-1	TRBJ2-3	CASSFDQGPTDTQYF	TGCGCCAGCAGCTTCGACCAGGGCCCCACAGATACGCAGTATTTT
-	-	TRBV6-5	TRBJ2-1	CASSGGSSYEQFF	TGTGCCAGCAGTGGGGGCTCTAGCTATGAGCAGTTCTTC
few	TRBD1	TRBV2	TRBJ1-5	CASSATGDTQPQHF	TGTGCCAGCAGTGCCACAGGGGACACTCAGCCCCAGCATTTT
-	TRBD1	TRBV25-1	TRBJ1-4	CASTSRQGAEGEKLFF	TGTGCCAGCACCTCGCGACAGGGGGCGGAGGGAGAAAAACTGTTTTTT
-	TRBD1	TRBV7-6	TRBJ1-2	CASRPGTGYGYTF	TGTGCCAGCAGACCCGGGACAGGGTACGGCTACACCTTC
-	TRBD1	TRBV7-3	TRBJ2-3	CASSRSRGRTDTQYF	TGTGCCAGCAGCAGAAGTAGGGGGCGCACAGATACGCAGTATTTT
-	-	TRBV4-1	TRBJ1-2	CASSPGWADYGYTF	TGCGCCAGCAGCCCAGGGTGGGCTGACTATGGCTACACCTTC
-	TRBD1	TRBV4-1	TRBJ1-5	CASSQPDRGSGQPQHF	TGCGCCAGCAGCCAACCCGACAGGGGCAGTGGGCAGCCCCAGCATTTT
-	-	TRBV18	TRBJ1-2	CASSPPSTVGYTF	TGTGCCAGCTCACCACCGTCTACGGTGGGCTACACCTTC
-	-	TRBV2	TRBJ1-1	CASVRVRSEAFF	TGTGCCAGCGTCCGGGTAAGGTCAGAAGCTTTCTTT
once	TRBD1	TRBV7-3	TRBJ2-4	CASSLTVGQGALAKNIQYF	TGTGCCAGCAGCTTAACGGTCGGACAGGGGGCCTTAGCCAAAAACATTCAGTACTTC
-	TRBD1	TRBV18	TRBJ1-4	CASSQGQNEKLFF	TGTGCCAGCTCTCAGGGACAGAATGAAAAACTGTTTTTT
medium-sized	TRBD2	TRBV4-2	TRBJ2-2	CASSQASSSGGLNTGELFF	TGTGCCAGCAGCCAAGCGTCCTCCAGCGGGGGGCTGAACACCGGGGAGCTGTTTTTT
-	TRBD1	TRBV7-8	TRBJ2-5	CASSLGQWADRETQYF	TGTGCCAGCAGCTTGGGACAGTGGGCCGACCGAGAGACCCAGTACTTC
-	TRBD1	TRBV4-2	TRBJ2-7	CASSPGQGMYEQYF	TGTGCCAGCAGCCCGGGACAGGGCATGTACGAGCAGTACTTC
-	TRBD1	TRBV7-2	TRBJ1-1	CASSLPRQGAVLAFF	TGTGCCAGCAGCTTACCTCGACAGGGGGCTGTGTTGGCTTTCTTT
-	TRBD2	TRBV2	TRBJ2-5	CAIGRGGNLMDQYF	TGTGCCATCGGGCGCGGGGGGAATTTGATGGACCAGTACTTC
-	TRBD1	TRBV11-2	TRBJ2-1	CASSLAGGKRDSVQFF	TGTGCCAGCAGCTTAGCTGGGGGTAAACGGGACAGTGTGCAGTTCTTC
-	TRBD1	TRBV6-5	TRBJ1-1	CASTQDRGLAEAFF	TGTGCCAGCACCCAGGACAGGGGGTTAGCTGAAGCTTTCTTT
-	-	TRBV25-1	TRBJ1-5	CASSEDRSNTSNQPQHF	TGTGCCAGCAGTGAGGACAGATCCAATACGAGCAATCAGCCCCAGCATTTT
-	-	TRBV19	TRBJ1-2	CASSEGNYGYTF	TGTGCCAGTTCGGAGGGGAACTATGGCTACACCTTC
-	-	TRBV28	TRBJ1-1	CASSPRNTEAFF	TGTGCCAGCAGTCCGAGGAACACTGAAGCTTTCTTT
-	TRBD2	TRBV11-3	TRBJ2-1	CASSSVLAGGLGEQFF	TGTGCCAGCAGCTCAGTTCTAGCGGGGGGGCTGGGGGAGCAGTTCTTC
-	TRBD1	TRBV10-3	TRBJ1-3	CATVQGENRNTIYF	TGTGCCACCGTACAGGGGGAGAACAGAAACACCATATATTTT
-	TRBD2	TRBV29-1	TRBJ2-3	CSVGGSSGEVSDTQYF	TGCAGCGTTGGGGGGTCTAGCGGGGAGGTGTCGGATACGCAGTATTTT
-	TRBD1	TRBV6-1	TRBJ1-2	CASSFTGDGYTF	TGTGCCAGCAGTTTTACAGGGGATGGCTACACCTTC
-	TRBD1	TRBV27	TRBJ1-2	CASSFLPGQGDSGYGYTF	TGTGCCAGCAGTTTTCTTCCGGGACAGGGAGATAGTGGCTATGGCTACACCTTC
-	TRBD1	TRBV5-4	TRBJ1-2	CASSLPTGVGSYTF	TGTGCCAGCAGCCTGCCGACAGGGGTCGGAAGCTACACCTTC
-	-	TRBV5-1	TRBJ2-5	CASSLGGTGGLQETQYF	TGCGCCAGCAGCTTGGGGGGAACCGGGGGACTCCAAGAGACCCAGTACTTC
-	TRBD1	TRBV5-6	TRBJ1-6	CASSLRTGSDNSPLHF	TGTGCCAGCAGCCTTCGGACAGGGAGTGATAATTCACCCCTCCACTTT
-	TRBD1	TRBV5-1	TRBJ1-1	CASSPQGAGEAFF	TGCGCCAGCAGCCCACAGGGGGCTGGAGAAGCTTTCTTT
-	-	TRBV5-1	TRBJ1-1	CASSLVESTEAFF	TGCGCCAGCAGCCTCGTAGAGAGTACTGAAGCTTTCTTT
-	-	TRBV6-5	TRBJ1-2	CASSRGGYRDRAAF	TGTGCCAGCAGTCGGGGGGGATACCGGGACCGGGCAGCCTTC
once	-	TRBV6-4	TRBJ1-1	CASSDFRGTEAFF	TGTGCCAGCAGTGACTTCAGGGGCACTGAAGCTTTCTTT
-	TRBD1	TRBV25-1	TRBJ2-2	CASSEFIRGQGFTGELFF	TGTGCCAGCAGTGAATTTATAAGGGGACAGGGTTTCACCGGGGAGCTGTTTTTT
-	-	TRBV5-1	TRBJ2-3	CASSFSVPRTDTQYF	TGCGCCAGCAGCTTCTCGGTTCCTCGCACAGATACGCAGTATTTT
-	TRBD1	TRBV4-1	TRBJ2-3	CASSHGQAPDTQYF	TGCGCCAGCAGCCACGGACAGGCCCCAGATACGCAGTATTTT
-	TRBD2	TRBV4-2	TRBJ2-1	CASSQATSGGYNEQFF	TGTGCCAGCAGCCAGGCGACTAGCGGGGGGTACAATGAGCAGTTCTTC
once	-	TRBV2	TRBJ2-7	CASSEALRGEQYF	TGTGCCAGCAGTGAAGCGCTTCGGGGGGAGCAGTACTTC
-	-	TRBV27	TRBJ2-7	CASSSGWGLYEQYF	TGTGCCAGCAGCTCAGGGTGGGGGCTGTACGAGCAGTACTTC
-	TRBD1	TRBV19	TRBJ1-3	CASSTGGQGASGNTIYF	TGTGCCAGTAGTACCGGAGGACAGGGGGCGTCGGGAAACACCATATATTTT
-	-	TRBV5-1	TRBJ2-1	CASSLEGSPYNEQFF	TGCGCCAGCAGCTTGGAAGGGAGCCCCTACAATGAGCAGTTCTTC
-	-	TRBV6-7	TRBJ1-4	CATPGGGTNEKLFF	TGTGCCACCCCGGGGGGAGGAACTAATGAAAAACTGTTTTTT